Each of the 3 T cell receptor beta chains below was sequenced from the same sample in a study of siplizumab effects on memory and regulatory T cells. The method was immunoSEQ multiplex PCR; TCRdb's version includes in-frame clones alone and lacks a portion of them. The repertoire holds about 56,000 clones, about 97% seen once, with about 1% in the top ten. Sequencing was done on a sample of naive CD8+ T cells sorted from blood. These receptors all come from a human donor in good health.

CDR3 residues: CASSGGLAGHNEQFF. The CDR3 bases are TGTGCCAGCAGCGGGGGACTAGCGGGCCACAATGAGCAGTTCTTC. This chain links TRBV2 with TRBJ2-1, with 12 nucleotides matching TRBD2. Germline-derived CDR1 and CDR2 are SNHLY and FYNNEI. Losses at the gene ends were 6 bases for V and 5 bases for J; bases not matched to a gene: 5. The length of the CDR3 is 15 residues.

The chain combines TRBV25-1 with TRBJ1-1; unclear D gene. CDR1 MGHDK and CDR2 SYGVNS come from the germline V gene. This CDR3 is 13 amino acids long. V was trimmed by 4 bases and J by 2 bases, leaving 8 bases between them. This CDR3 reads CASSGSANTEAFF. DNA for the CDR3: TGTGCCAGCAGTGGATCAGCTAACACTGAAGCTTTCTTT.

The V and J genes are TRBV13 and TRBJ2-7, with D maybe TRBD2 (5 bases). The CDR3 extends over 14 amino acids. Trimming pared 0 bases from V and 4 bases from J, leaving 10 bases between. Germline CDR1 PRHDT, CDR2 FYEKMQ (reference sequence). In DNA, the CDR3 is TGTGCCAGCAGCTTAGGCCTAGCCGAGTACGAGCAGTACTTC. This gives the protein CASSLGLAEYEQYF.